This T cell receptor beta chain was sequenced during a study of OX40 agonist ivuxolimab in advanced cancers. Overall study: Dose-escalation patients' cancers were hepatocellular carcinoma, melanoma, renal cell or head and neck cancer.

Produced via immunoSEQ multiplex PCR; TCRdb's table is partial and in-frame only. The table has 31,000 or so clones, just over 90% seen once. In germline, CDR1 is MNHEY, CDR2 SVGAGI. This CDR3 is built from 14 residues. Trimming left V 0 bases short and J 3 bases short, with 8 bases between. The TCR originated in an adult with an advanced solid tumor such as melanoma, head and neck, liver or kidney cancer. The sequences come from CD4+ or CD8+ T cells sorted from blood, collected in a trial of the OX40 agonist ivuxolimab. J is TRBJ1-1 and V is TRBV6-5; possible D gene TRBD1, 5 bases. The CDR3 reads CASSYSAGYTEAFF. DNA of the CDR3: TGTGCCAGCAGTTACTCGGCAGGGTACACTGAAGCTTTCTTT.